This T cell receptor (beta chain) was documented in a study of blood T cells in healthy people across ages. Study outcomes and limitations: Expanded clonotype shifts may have been confounded, as the donors had an unknown CMV status.

V trimming: 9 bases; J trimming: 4 bases; junction bases outside the gene matches: 4. Germline assignment: CDR1 MNHEY and CDR2 SMNVEV (reference sequence). CDR3 length: 13 residues. A second PCR, run for roughly 6 to 11 cycles, used a sample-barcoded 5' primer plus a J-beta primer mix. TCRdb re-derived calls from the 5' RACE reads in MiXCR, one entry per CDR3 protein. Of 800,000 to 950,000 distinct CDR3 sequences in the sample, roughly 52% were seen once. As regards this clonotype: Its cognate antigen is unknown.

The sample was blood. The sequence came from a man aged 25 to 45 in good health. The chain combines TRBV27 with TRBJ2-3; 10 bases line up with TRBD2. In DNA, the CDR3 is TGTGCCAGAAAGCGGGGGGGGTCAGATACGCAGTATTTT. Protein: CARKRGGSDTQYF.